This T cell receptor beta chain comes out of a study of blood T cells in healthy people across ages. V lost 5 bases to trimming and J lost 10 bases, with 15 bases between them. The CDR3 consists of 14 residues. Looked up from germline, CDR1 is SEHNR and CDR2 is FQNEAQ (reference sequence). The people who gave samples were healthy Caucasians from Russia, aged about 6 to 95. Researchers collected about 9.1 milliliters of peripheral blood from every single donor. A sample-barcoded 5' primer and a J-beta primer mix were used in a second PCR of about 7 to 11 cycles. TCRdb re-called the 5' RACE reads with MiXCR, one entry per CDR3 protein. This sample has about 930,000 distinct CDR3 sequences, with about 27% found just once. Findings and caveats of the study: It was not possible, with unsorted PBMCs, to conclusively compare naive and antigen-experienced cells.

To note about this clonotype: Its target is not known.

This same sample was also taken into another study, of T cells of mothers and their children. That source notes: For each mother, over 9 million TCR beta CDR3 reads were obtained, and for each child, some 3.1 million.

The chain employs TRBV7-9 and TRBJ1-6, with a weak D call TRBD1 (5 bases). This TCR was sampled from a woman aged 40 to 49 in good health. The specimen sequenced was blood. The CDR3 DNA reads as TGTGCCAGCAGCGCCACGGGGGTGTACTCACCCCTCCACTTT. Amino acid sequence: CASSATGVYSPLHF.